This entry concerns a single TCR beta chain. These data belong to a study of control samples from healthy donors and cancer patients. Unmatched junction bases numbered 8, after V lost 5 bases and J lost 5 bases. The germline CDR1 and CDR2 sequences are MNHEY and SMNVEV (reference sequence). This CDR3 contains 15 residues. Produced via immunoSEQ multiplex PCR; TCRdb's table is partial and in-frame only. The sample gives around 50,000 clones, approximately 95% of which show up once; roughly 2.3% is in the top ten. The sequenced sample was blood. The chain carries TRBV27 and TRBJ2-1; TRBD2 matches at 8 bases. The source is a man aged 25 to 40 in good health. CDR3 DNA: TGTGCCAGCAGTCTTCGACTAGCGAGGGACAATGAGCAGTTCTTC. Its translation: CASSLRLARDNEQFF.